This T cell receptor beta chain stems from a study of blood T cell repertoires in COVID-19 (TCRdb year 2020). Broadly, across the study: The collaborator samples originated in the United States, Italy and Spain and spanned the acute and convalescent phases of COVID-19. The prospective study material was composed of cDNA or gDNA derived from T cells, B-cell-depleted T cells, or PBMCs. The dataset comprised deeply sampled blood TCRbeta repertoires from subjects exposed to, actively infected with, or recovered from COVID-19. The repertoires were released in a freely available public database intended as a resource for research on the immune response to SARS-CoV-2. Samples came from the ongoing ImmuneRACE study (first 160 participants) plus 1,254 subjects from 6 global collaborators. The sample metadata nearly always contained a de-identified subject ID, COVID-19 status, age in years and sex. Where HLA class I and class II types were available, the types were taken from metadata supplied by the sample provider, not from assay-based typing.

The immunoSEQ Assay, a bias-controlled multiplex PCR, was used to amplify TCRbeta CDR3 regions from genomic DNA. Per the source publication's procedure: Within the assay, amplification of reference gene primers was used to estimate how many nucleated cells each sample contained. Sequence reads were collapsed and filtered to measure the absolute abundance of every unique TCRbeta CDR3 rearrangement. For each sample, productive Simpson clonality was calculated as the square root of Simpson's diversity index over productive rearrangements. TCRdb obtained this table from immuneACCESS and retained in-frame rearrangements with V and J assigned. These tables miss some clones; where compared with another copy, unresolved V genes account for less than half of the shortfall, and the remainder is unexplained. V, J and clone size were drawn from that table, and D and trimming were deduced from the DNA. Counted in this sample were a few hundred thousand clones; about 85% of them appeared once. The ten largest clones add up to 6.5% to 8.5% of the sample.

In the prospective study, participants were roughly 18 to 90 years old, resided in 25 or so geographic areas of the United States, and were enrolled through a virtual design. Cohort assignment in the prospective study relied on participant-reported clinical history from a screening survey and a study questionnaire. For ImmuneRACE Cohort 3, a participant was defined as recovered based on two consecutive negative NP/OP PCR tests, clearance by a healthcare professional, or resolution of symptoms. Each participant in the prospective study had whole blood, serum and a nasopharyngeal or oropharyngeal swab collected by mobile phlebotomists. Participants in the prospective study had the option to provide additional blood draws and questionnaires over an approximately 2-month period. Blood samples from the prospective study were shipped frozen or at room temperature prior to DNA extraction. A word on this clone: Its antigen target is currently unknown. No much larger clonotype is one base removed from it; base qualities were not supplied.

On the study overall, not on this receptor specifically: The quantity of clinical and demographic metadata differed by source and by participant and was supplied without curation.

Including cysteine and phenylalanine, the CDR3 has 14 amino acids. Only the CDR3 part of the read is kept: 42 bases, read in frame from the first base. Compared with germline, V lacks 7 bases and J lacks 4 bases; bases without a gene match: 7. CDR1 and CDR2 (MNHEY, SVGAGI) derive from the germline V gene. Sequencing was done on a sample of PBMCs or T cells enriched from blood (not recorded which). This receptor chain uses TRBV6-5 and TRBJ2-3; 8 central bases correspond to TRBD2. The source of this sequence is a woman in her fifties or sixties who had recovered from COVID-19. The nucleotide sequence is TGTGCCAGCACTTCCCAGCGGGGGTCAGATACGCAGTATTTT. Translated, this is CASTSQRGSDTQYF.